These 15 T cell receptor beta chains were sequenced from one sample in a study of blood T cell repertoires in COVID-19. Method: immunoSEQ multiplex PCR; TCRdb's copy keeps in-frame clones and lacks some. The sample has about 250,000 clones; around nine tenths are singletons. Sequencing used peripheral blood. The receptors were sampled from an older woman who had recovered from COVID-19.

This chain uses TRBV7-2 with TRBJ1-5, with TRBD1 identical over 11 bases. CDR1 and CDR2 (germline): SGHTA, FQGNSA. The ends lost 0 bases at V and 4 bases at J; junction bases unmatched: 5. CDR3 size: 17 residues. As DNA, the CDR3 is TGTGCCAGCAGCTTAGCGGGACAGGGGGTAGGAAATCAGCCCCAGCATTTT. Amino acid sequence: CASSLAGQGVGNQPQHF.

This rearrangement joins TRBV19 to TRBJ1-2; 8 nucleotides align to TRBD1. The CDR3 runs 15 residues. Germline lookup yields CDR1 LNHDA and CDR2 SQIVND (reference sequence). V trimming: 9 bases; J trimming: 2 bases; junction bases outside the gene matches: 11. The CDR3 DNA is TGTGCCAGCAGACAGGGGACAGACATAAACTATGGCTACACCTTC. As protein: CASRQGTDINYGYTF.

This chain uses TRBV7-6 with TRBJ1-5; a weak D match, TRBD1 (6 bases). This CDR3 region has 15 residues. V was cut by 5 bases and J by 6 bases, with 17 bases left in between. The germline gives CDR1 SGHVS, CDR2 FNYEAQ. In DNA, the CDR3 is TGTGCCAGCAGCAATGGACTTTCAGGGGTTCAGCCCCAGCATTTT. This codes for CASSNGLSGVQPQHF.

The table lists this clone with a few counts. The chain is built from TRBV14 and TRBJ2-7; 12 bases line up with TRBD2. There are 15 residues in the CDR3. Unmatched junction bases numbered 3, after V lost 4 bases and J lost 2 bases. The V gene's germline CDR1 is SGHDN and CDR2 FVKESK. The CDR3 reads CASSLGLAGTYEQYF. DNA for the CDR3: TGTGCCAGCAGCCTAGGACTAGCGGGAACCTACGAGCAGTACTTC.

The CDR3 region is CASSWPSRERPLHF. CDR3 DNA: TGTGCCAGCAGCTGGCCAAGCAGGGAAAGACCCCTCCACTTT. V is TRBV28 and J is TRBJ1-6; TRBD1 might be the D (5 bases). Trimming cost V 6 bases and J 12 bases, with 18 bases left between them. The germline V gene encodes CDR1 MDHEN and CDR2 SYDVKM. CDR3 length: 14 amino acids.

This chain uses TRBV19 with TRBJ2-4, with a weak D call TRBD2 (6 bases). CDR3 size: 16 residues. Germline loops: CDR1 LNHDA, CDR2 SQIVND (reference sequence). V was cut by 5 bases and J by 3 bases, with 17 bases left in between. The CDR3 here is CASSQDSRGDKNIQYF. DNA for the CDR3: TGTGCCAGTAGTCAAGACAGCCGCGGGGACAAAAACATTCAGTACTTC.

V is TRBV6-2 or TRBV6-3 and J is TRBJ2-5, with D maybe TRBD1 (6 bases). The CDR3 sequence is 15 residues long. V was clipped by 4 bases and J by 4 bases, with 16 bases between them. Per germline, CDR1 MNHEY and CDR2 SVGEGT. The CDR3: CASSSRQERGETQYF. The CDR3 nucleotides read TGTGCCAGCAGTTCCCGACAGGAAAGGGGAGAGACCCAGTACTTC.

V gene TRBV18 combines with J gene TRBJ1-2; 7 bases agree with TRBD1. Trimming cost V 4 bases and J 4 bases; bases outside gene matches: 12. The CDR3 extends over 16 amino acids. Germline V CDR1 and CDR2: KGHSH, LQKENI. In nucleotides, the CDR3 is TGTGCCAGCTCACAACCTTGGACTCAGGGGGTCTATGGCTACACCTTC. This translates into CASSQPWTQGVYGYTF.

The chain joins TRBV5-1 to TRBJ1-1; no definite D call. V was pared by 5 bases and J by 1 base, with 6 bases between. The CDR3 has 12 residues. The germline V gene encodes CDR1 SGHRS and CDR2 YFSETQ. CDR3 residues: CASSLKNTEAFF. CDR3 in DNA: TGCGCCAGCAGTTTAAAGAACACTGAAGCTTTCTTT.

This rearrangement joins TRBV27 to TRBJ1-1; 7 nucleotides line up with TRBD1. Germline CDR1 and CDR2: MNHEY and SMNVEV (reference sequence). J lost 3 bases, V lost 4 bases, and 5 bases had no gene match. CDR3 length: 14 residues. CDR3 protein: CASSSDRADTEAFF. CDR3 coding DNA: TGTGCCAGCAGTTCCGACAGGGCCGACACTGAAGCTTTCTTT.

The chain couples TRBV14 to TRBJ2-1, with D maybe TRBD1 (6 bases). V shed 4 bases and J shed 2 bases, with 18 bases lying between them. The CDR3 covers 17 residues. CDR1 is SGHDN, CDR2 FVKESK, per germline. CDR3 sequence reads: CASSPTQGWSAYNEQFF. The DNA of the CDR3 is TGTGCCAGCAGCCCGACACAGGGTTGGAGCGCCTACAATGAGCAGTTCTTC.

In its sample, this clone was seen a few times. Within the sample, other DNA sequences also encode this same CDR3. The rearrangement joins TRBV7-9 to TRBJ1-2; D is ambiguous. Germline assignment: CDR1 SEHNR and CDR2 FQNEAQ (reference sequence). V lost 4 bases and J lost 3, with 6 bases in between. The CDR3 consists of 12 residues. In DNA, the CDR3 is TGTGCCAGCAGCTCAGGCCACTATGGCTACACCTTC. As protein: CASSSGHYGYTF. The full variable domain, rest sourced from reference TRBV7-9 and TRBJ1-2, is DTGVSQNPRHKITKRGQNVTFRCDPISEHNRLYWYRQTLGQGPEFLTYFQNEAQLEKSRLLSDRFSAERPKGSFSTLEIQRTEQGDSAMYLCASSSGHYGYTFGSGTRLTVV.

The CDR3 sequence: CASSATGRNTEAFF. In nucleotides, the CDR3 is TGTGCCAGCAGCGCGACAGGGCGCAACACTGAAGCTTTCTTT. The chain is built from TRBV7-3 and TRBJ1-1; TRBD1 aligns across 7 bases. Germline V gene lookup returns CDR1 SGHTA and CDR2 FQGTGA. Losses at the gene ends were 5 bases for V and 2 bases for J; bases not matched to a gene: 5. This CDR3 comprises 14 residues.

The chain has TRBV5-6 and TRBJ1-5; D perhaps matches TRBD1 (5 bases). Trimming pared 0 bases from V and 0 bases from J, leaving 16 bases between. Germline CDR1 is SGHDT and CDR2 is YYEEEE. CDR3 length equals 18 residues. The CDR3, as DNA: TGTGCCAGCAGCTTGGCAGGGCAAACTCCCAATAGCAATCAGCCCCAGCATTTT. Protein product: CASSLAGQTPNSNQPQHF.

The rearrangement links TRBV7-3 to TRBJ2-2; 9 bases fit TRBD1. The length of the CDR3 is 14 residues. V trimming: 5 bases; J trimming: 6 bases; junction bases outside the gene matches: 4. Germline V gives CDR1 SGHTA, CDR2 FQGTGA. The DNA for the CDR3 is TGTGCCAGCAGCCGGACAGGGGTGGCCGGGGAGCTGTTTTTT. Translated, it gives CASSRTGVAGELFF. Full variable domain (rest looked up from reference TRBV7-3 and TRBJ2-2): GAGVSQTPSNKVTEKGKYVELRCDPISGHTALYWYRQSLGQGPEFLIYFQGTGAADDSGLPNDRFFAVRPEGSVSTLKIQRTERGDSAVYLCASSRTGVAGELFFGEGSRLTVL.